This TCR beta chain was identified during a study of regulatory T cells in long-lasting Graves disease. Stated time point: newly diagnosed GD, antithyroid drugs for less than 3 months. Isolated PBMC RNA provided the starting material for the TCR library. Combining iRepertoire HTBI primers with Arm-PCR of CDR3 regions, the authors built TCR beta libraries. Using its own MiXCR run on the multiplex PCR reads, TCRdb lists one record per CDR3 protein. The sample lists about 460,000 distinct CDR3 sequences, approximately 15% occurring once. V lost 1 base and J lost 0; bases outside the gene matches: 2. This CDR3 comprises 16 residues. Germline assignment: CDR1 KGHSH and CDR2 LQKENI. Study results and limitations: Among persistent patients, a larger number of public clonotypes were shared (around 2,700) than among newly diagnosed patients (around 980).

In this sample, this clonotype turned up many times. Its antigen is still unknown. The sample was also linked to a second study, of T cells in Graves' hyperthyroidism and ophthalmopathy. That study reports: Hyperthyroidism in the patients, aged 18 to 65, was newly diagnosed and under 2 months in duration.

The chain joins TRBV18 to TRBJ2-2, with 7 positions matching TRBD2. This clonotype was sampled from a woman in her fifties or sixties with Graves disease. The sample consisted of peripheral blood mononuclear cells (PBMCs), taken at new diagnosis, from a patient treated with antithyroid drugs. The CDR3 DNA reads as TGTGCCAGCTCACCACGTAGCGGGCCGAACACCGGGGAGCTGTTTTTT. It is translated as CASSPRSGPNTGELFF.